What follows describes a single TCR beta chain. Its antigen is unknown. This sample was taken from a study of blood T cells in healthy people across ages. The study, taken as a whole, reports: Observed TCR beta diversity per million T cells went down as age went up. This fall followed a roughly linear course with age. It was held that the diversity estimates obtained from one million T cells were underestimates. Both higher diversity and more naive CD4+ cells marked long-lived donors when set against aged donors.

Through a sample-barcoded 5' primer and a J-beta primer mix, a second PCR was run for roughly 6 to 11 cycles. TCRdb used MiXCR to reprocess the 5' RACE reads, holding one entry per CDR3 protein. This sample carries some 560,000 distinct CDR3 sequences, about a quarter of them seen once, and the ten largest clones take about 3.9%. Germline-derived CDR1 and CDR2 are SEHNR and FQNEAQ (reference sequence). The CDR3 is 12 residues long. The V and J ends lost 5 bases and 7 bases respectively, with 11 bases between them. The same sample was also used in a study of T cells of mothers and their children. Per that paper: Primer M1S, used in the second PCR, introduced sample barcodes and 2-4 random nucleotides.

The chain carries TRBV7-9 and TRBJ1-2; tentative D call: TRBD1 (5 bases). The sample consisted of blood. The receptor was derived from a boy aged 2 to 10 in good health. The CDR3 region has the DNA TGTGCCAGCAGCGAACCGGGGGTTGGCTACACCTTC. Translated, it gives CASSEPGVGYTF.